The 31 T cell receptor beta chains given below trace back to one sample, sequenced in a study of T cell responses to AZD1222 COVID-19 vaccine. Repertoires were generated with immunoSEQ multiplex PCR, while TCRdb's copy carries only in-frame clones and drops some. The profile covers 80,000 to 100,000 clones, with approximately 85% appearing a single time and around 3.6% taken by the ten largest. The specimen was peripheral blood, collected 28 days after the second AZD1222 dose. The receptors shown here come from an adult who received the AZD1222 COVID-19 vaccine.

The sample holds a few counts of this clone. The chain has TRBV7-3 and TRBJ2-3, with D uncertain. V was clipped by 2 bases and J by 0 bases, with 9 bases between them. The germline V gene encodes CDR1 SGHTA and CDR2 FQGTGA. CDR3 length: 15 amino acids. The CDR3 loop reads CASSLGTESTDTQYF. CDR3 DNA: TGTGCCAGCAGCTTAGGTACGGAAAGCACAGATACGCAGTATTTT.

The chain recombines TRBV11-2 with TRBJ2-7; possibly TRBD1 for D (5 bases). Trimming left V 11 bases short and J 0 bases short, with 11 bases between. In germline, CDR1 is SGHAT, CDR2 FQNNGV. There are 12 residues in the CDR3. The CDR3 bases are TGTGCCGCAGGGCGGTTCTCCTACGAGCAGTACTTC. This gives the protein CAAGRFSYEQYF. Full variable domain (rest looked up from reference TRBV11-2 and TRBJ2-7): EAGVAQSPRYKIIEKRQSVAFWCNPISGHATLYWYQQILGQGPKLLIQFQNNGVVDDSQLPKDRFSAERLKGVDSTLKIQPAKLEDSAVYLCAAGRFSYEQYFGPGTRLTVT.

J is TRBJ1-5 and V is TRBV30; D call uncertain. The CDR3 consists of 12 residues. Trimming took off 8 bases at V and 0 bases at J, with 8 bases between the two ends. The germline V gene has CDR1 GTSNPN and CDR2 SVGIG (reference sequence). CDR3 in DNA: TGTGCCGGAGGGCATAGCAATCAGCCCCAGCATTTT. It encodes CAGGHSNQPQHF. The entire variable domain, with the rest obtained from reference TRBV30 and TRBJ1-5, is as follows: SQTIHQWPATLVQPVGSPLSLECTVEGTSNPNLYWYRQAAGRGLQLLFYSVGIGQISSEVPQNLSASRPQDRQFILSSKKLLLSDSGFYLCAGGHSNQPQHFGDGTRLSIL.

The chain couples TRBV3-1 (or the pseudogene TRBV3-2) to TRBJ1-2, with D hard to call. The V and J ends lost 0 bases and 4 bases respectively, with 6 bases between them. The CDR3 covers 13 residues. Germline V gene sequence: CDR1 LGHDT, CDR2 YNNKEL (reference sequence). The CDR3 sequence is CASSQDMGYGYTF. The CDR3 DNA reads TGTGCCAGCAGCCAAGATATGGGCTATGGCTACACCTTC.

This chain joins TRBV7-2 and TRBJ2-7, with D perhaps matching TRBD1 or TRBD2 (5 bases each). Trimming removed 5 bases at V and 5 bases at J, with 22 bases between. Germline CDR1 is SGHTA and CDR2 is FQGNSA. The CDR3 is 16 residues long. For the CDR3, the DNA is TGTGCCAGCAGCACAAGGCAGACGGGACGAGGGGACGAGCAGTACTTC. The encoded protein is CASSTRQTGRGDEQYF.

The gene calls are TRBV7-8 and TRBJ1-5; maybe TRBD1 (5 bases). The germline V and J ends were trimmed by 5 bases and 0 bases, with 17 bases remaining between them. Germline CDR1 SGHVS, CDR2 FQNEAQ. The CDR3 loop spans 17 amino acids. This chain's CDR3 is CASSLRWGDYSNQPQHF. The DNA of the CDR3 is TGTGCCAGCAGCCTGCGATGGGGGGACTATAGCAATCAGCCCCAGCATTTT.

This rearrangement joins TRBV13 to TRBJ1-6; 7 nucleotides line up with TRBD1. CDR1 is PRHDT and CDR2 is FYEKMQ in the germline V gene (reference sequence). The CDR3 covers 16 residues. V gave up 1 base and J gave up 7 bases; unmatched junction bases: 7. The CDR3 reads CASSLEVTGLNSPLHF. In DNA, the CDR3 is TGTGCCAGCAGCTTAGAGGTGACAGGGCTCAATTCACCCCTCCACTTT.

This chain connects TRBV9 to TRBJ1-4; no clear D gene. Trimming took off 0 bases at V and 4 bases at J, with 10 bases between the two ends. Germline V gene data show CDR1 as SGDLS and CDR2 as YYNGEE. This CDR3 is 15 amino acids long. For the CDR3, the DNA is TGTGCCAGCAGCGTAGACGGCAGTCTTAATGAAAAACTGTTTTTT. Amino acids: CASSVDGSLNEKLFF.

On this clone: The junction and the germline gene differ at one end; a read error may be behind it. The gene calls are TRBV28 and TRBJ2-1, with D unresolved. CDR1 and CDR2 from the germline V gene are MDHEN and SYDVKM. The CDR3 consists of 14 residues. This CDR3 is CASSLSPSSNEQFF. The CDR3, as DNA: TGTGCCAGCAGTTTATCCCCCTCCTCCAATGAGCAGTTCTTC.

V gene TRBV7-2 combines with J gene TRBJ2-1, with no clear D. In germline, CDR1 is SGHTA, CDR2 FQGNSA. The CDR3 spans 14 residues. V was trimmed by 6 bases and J by 0 bases, leaving 9 bases between them. The CDR3 here is CASRDIPSYNEQFF. The CDR3 nucleotides are TGTGCCAGCAGAGACATTCCCTCCTACAATGAGCAGTTCTTC. Drawing the rest from reference TRBV7-2 and TRBJ2-1, the complete variable domain is GAGVSQSPSNKVTEKGKDVELRCDPISGHTALYWYRQSLGQGLEFLIYFQGNSAPDKSGLPSDRFSAERTGGSVSTLTIQRTQQEDSAVYLCASRDIPSYNEQFFGPGTRLTVL.

The J gene is TRBJ1-2, the V gene TRBV20-1, with a possible D match to TRBD1 (5 bases). Germline V gene data show CDR1 as DFQATT and CDR2 as SNEGSKA (reference sequence). The CDR3 is made up of 14 amino acids. Trimming removed 3 bases at V and 2 bases at J, with 13 bases between. The CDR3 sequence is CSASNRDGNYGYTF. DNA of the CDR3: TGCAGTGCTAGTAACCGGGACGGGAACTATGGCTACACCTTC.

The gene calls are TRBV6-6 and TRBJ2-7, with 9 bases that match TRBD1. The ends lost 4 bases at V and 5 bases at J; junction bases unmatched: 6. The CDR3 length is 14 residues. Germline V gene sequence: CDR1 MNHNY, CDR2 SVGAGI (reference sequence). CDR3 protein: CASSLGTGYDEQYF. DNA for the CDR3: TGTGCCAGCAGTTTAGGGACAGGGTACGACGAGCAGTACTTC.

The chain employs TRBV18 and TRBJ2-7; maybe TRBD2 (6 bases). Germline CDR1 and CDR2: KGHSH and LQKENI. The CDR3 spans 14 residues. Between the trimmed V and J ends, which lost 5 bases and 2 bases, there was a span of 13 bases. CDR3 loop: CASSVLRGTYEQYF. The DNA of the CDR3 is TGTGCCAGCTCAGTACTCCGGGGGACCTACGAGCAGTACTTC.

The chain carries TRBV5-1 and TRBJ2-1; 10 bases are shared with TRBD2. CDR3 size: 15 residues. V lost 2 bases, J lost 4 bases, and 3 bases stayed unmatched. The germline gives CDR1 SGHRS, CDR2 YFSETQ. The DNA of the CDR3 is TGCGCCAGCAGCTTCACTAGCGGGACTTACAATGAGCAGTTCTTC. It encodes CASSFTSGTYNEQFF.

The chain recombines TRBV27 with TRBJ2-3; D remains ambiguous. V lost 6 bases and J lost 0, with 4 bases in between. The CDR3 runs 12 residues. Germline CDR1 MNHEY, CDR2 SMNVEV (reference sequence). The CDR3 reads CASRRSTDTQYF. The CDR3 nucleotides read TGTGCCAGCAGGCGAAGCACAGATACGCAGTATTTT.

This chain joins TRBV7-6 and TRBJ1-1; TRBD1 aligns across 8 bases. Trimming cost V 5 bases and J 0 bases; bases outside gene matches: 5. The germline CDR1 and CDR2 sequences are SGHVS and FNYEAQ. The CDR3 loop spans 15 amino acids. CDR3 protein: CASSNPGGLNTEAFF. The CDR3 nucleotides are TGTGCCAGCAGCAACCCAGGGGGCCTGAACACTGAAGCTTTCTTT.

The chain recombines TRBV30 with TRBJ1-1; TRBD1 might be the D (6 bases). The germline V gene has CDR1 GTSNPN and CDR2 SVGIG (reference sequence). Trimming removed 4 bases at V and 1 base at J, with 10 bases between. The CDR3 contains 13 residues. In DNA, the CDR3 is TGTGCCTGGAAGACGACAGGGAACACTGAAGCTTTCTTT. Its translation is CAWKTTGNTEAFF.

The chain is built from TRBV10-3 and TRBJ2-2, with 15 nucleotides matching TRBD2. Trimming removed 3 bases from V and 7 bases from J; junction bases left unmatched: 3. This CDR3 has 16 amino acids. The V gene's germline CDR1 is ENHRY and CDR2 SYGVKD. This chain's CDR3 is CAISDGLAGGIGELFF. CDR3 nucleotide sequence: TGTGCCATCAGTGATGGACTAGCGGGAGGGATCGGGGAGCTGTTTTTT.

The chain has TRBV19 and TRBJ1-1; tentatively, D is TRBD1 (6 bases). Germline loops: CDR1 LNHDA, CDR2 SQIVND (reference sequence). The CDR3 contains 13 residues. Deletions cut 3 bases from V and 6 bases from J, with 11 bases between. CDR3 protein: CASSIGGGPEAFF. In nucleotides, the CDR3 is TGTGCCAGTAGTATCGGGGGGGGCCCTGAAGCTTTCTTT.

This rearrangement joins TRBV19 to TRBJ1-5; possibly TRBD1 for D (5 bases). The germline V gene encodes CDR1 LNHDA and CDR2 SQIVND (reference sequence). V shed 3 bases and J shed 4 bases, with 13 bases lying between them. The CDR3 extends over 15 amino acids. DNA for the CDR3: TGTGCCAGTAGTATTGCGGGCAGACAGAATCAGCCCCAGCATTTT. Encoded protein: CASSIAGRQNQPQHF.

CDR3 residues: CASSETSGVSYEQYF. For the CDR3, the DNA is TGTGCCAGCAGCGAGACTAGCGGGGTCTCCTACGAGCAGTACTTC. This rearrangement joins TRBV9 to TRBJ2-7; 11 nucleotides line up with TRBD2. V was clipped by 3 bases and J by 0 bases; unmatched bases: 2. Germline V CDR1 and CDR2: SGDLS, YYNGEE. The length of the CDR3 is 15 residues. Complete variable domain (other parts from reference TRBV9 and TRBJ2-7): DSGVTQTPKHLITATGQRVTLRCSPRSGDLSVYWYQQSLDQGLQFLIQYYNGEERAKGNILERFSAQQFPDLHSELNLSSLELGDSALYFCASSETSGVSYEQYFGPGTRLTVT.

This clone was picked up one time. The rearrangement uses TRBV28 and TRBJ1-1; D call uncertain. V gave up 5 bases and J gave up 4 bases, with 14 bases separating them. The germline V gene has CDR1 MDHEN and CDR2 SYDVKM. The CDR3 extends over 14 amino acids. This chain's CDR3 is CASSVTVVGTEAFF. In DNA, the CDR3 is TGTGCCAGCAGTGTCACGGTGGTTGGCACTGAAGCTTTCTTT.

The rearrangement uses TRBV9 and TRBJ2-3, with 9 nucleotides matching TRBD2. J gave up 2 bases and V 4 bases, and 14 bases lay outside the gene matches. The CDR3 covers 18 residues. Looked up from germline, CDR1 is SGDLS and CDR2 is YYNGEE. The CDR3 here is CASSRIRAAGGLTDTQYF. Here the CDR3 DNA reads TGTGCCAGCAGCCGTATTAGGGCAGCGGGGGGACTCACAGATACGCAGTATTTT.

This clone appeared once. CDR3 sequence: CAWSERGSTEAFF. The CDR3 coding sequence is TGTGCCTGGAGTGAGAGGGGGAGTACTGAAGCTTTCTTT. The rearrangement uses TRBV30 and TRBJ1-1; D possibly corresponds to TRBD1 (6 bases). The CDR3 totals 13 residues. The V end lost 1 base, the J end lost 5 bases, and 11 bases lay between the germline ends. Germline V lookup: CDR1 GTSNPN, CDR2 SVGIG (reference sequence).

The V and J genes are TRBV5-1 and TRBJ2-7; TRBD1 is a possible D gene (6 bases). The CDR3 is made up of 14 amino acids. Trimming shortened V by 4 bases and J by 0 bases, and 11 bases separated the two germline ends. Germline V gives CDR1 SGHRS, CDR2 YFSETQ. The CDR3 DNA sequence: TGCGCCAGCAGCGTGACAGGTACCTCCTACGAGCAGTACTTC. Protein: CASSVTGTSYEQYF.

The J gene is TRBJ2-3, the V gene TRBV30; D possibly corresponds to TRBD2 (6 bases). Germline loops: CDR1 GTSNPN, CDR2 SVGIG (reference sequence). V lost 3 bases to trimming and J lost 0 bases, with 7 bases between them. The CDR3 length is 13 residues. This chain's CDR3 is CAWSGGSTDTQYF. The CDR3 region has the DNA TGTGCCTGGAGCGGGGGAAGCACAGATACGCAGTATTTT.

V usage is TRBV5-5 and J usage is TRBJ2-3; TRBD1 or TRBD2 may be the D gene (5 bases each). The CDR3 is 16 amino acids. V shed 2 bases and J shed 3 bases, with 16 bases lying between them. CDR1 is SGHKS and CDR2 is YYEKEE in the germline V gene (reference sequence). CDR3 coding DNA: TGTGCCAGCAGCTTAAAGGGGACCTGGCGGACAGATACGCAGTATTTT. It translates to CASSLKGTWRTDTQYF.

DNA for the CDR3: TGCAGCGTTGTTGACTCGAAAAATGAAAAACTGTTTTTT. Amino acid sequence: CSVVDSKNEKLFF. The chain uses TRBV29-1 and TRBJ1-4; D uncertain. The V end lost 4 bases, the J end lost 5 bases, and 11 bases lay between the germline ends. There are 13 residues in the CDR3. Germline V lookup: CDR1 SQVTM, CDR2 ANQGSEA. The variable domain in full, with the rest retrieved from reference TRBV29-1 and TRBJ1-4, is SAVISQKPSRDICQRGTSLTIQCQVDSQVTMMFWYRQQPGQSLTLIATANQGSEATYESGFVIDKFPISRPNLTFSTLTVSNMSPEDSSIYLCSVVDSKNEKLFFGSGTQLSVL.

The chain combines TRBV21-1 with TRBJ2-3; the listed D gene, TRBD1, was not tested against the DNA. TRBV21-1 constitutes a pseudogene. The CDR3 runs 14 residues. Here the CDR3 DNA reads TGTGCCAGCAGCAGGACAGTTCCGACAGATACGCAGTATTTT. It encodes CASSRTVPTDTQYF.

V and J are TRBV2 and TRBJ1-1, with D possibly matching TRBD1 (5 bases). V gave up 6 bases and J gave up 8 bases, with 10 bases separating them. The germline gives CDR1 SNHLY, CDR2 FYNNEI. This CDR3 has 11 amino acids. The CDR3 bases are TGTGCCAGCAGGTATGCAGGGGAAGCTTTCTTT. The encoded protein is CASRYAGEAFF.

This chain connects TRBV3-1 (or the pseudogene TRBV3-2) to TRBJ2-1; weak D call: TRBD1 (6 bases). V dropped 0 bases and J dropped 8 bases, with 23 bases sitting between them. The CDR3 spans 18 residues. In germline, CDR1 is LGHDT, CDR2 YNNKEL (reference sequence). The CDR3, as DNA: TGTGCCAGCAGCCAAGACTCGTTCCCAGGGGCCTATGTGGATGAGCAGTTCTTC. It yields the protein CASSQDSFPGAYVDEQFF.